Following are 22 T cell receptor beta chains from one sample sequenced in a study of blood T cell repertoires in COVID-19. Libraries were prepared by immunoSEQ multiplex PCR; TCRdb keeps only in-frame clonotypes and omits some of them. The sample comprises under 200,000 clones, roughly four fifths of which are singletons, and 1.5% rests with the top ten. Sequencing was carried out using peripheral blood. All receptors derive from a human donor in a cohort sampled during active COVID-19.

The chain uses TRBV7-2 and TRBJ2-7; D gene unclear. CDR3 length: 13 amino acids. The V gene lost 2 bases and the J gene lost 2 bases, with 7 bases spanning the gap. Looked up from germline, CDR1 is SGHTA and CDR2 is FQGNSA. CDR3: CASSLHRTYEQYF. In DNA form, the CDR3 reads TGTGCCAGCAGCTTACACAGAACCTACGAGCAGTACTTC.

This rearrangement joins TRBV6-2 or TRBV6-3 to TRBJ2-3; D call uncertain. Germline V gene lookup returns CDR1 MNHEY and CDR2 SVGEGT. V was pared by 2 bases and J by 2 bases, with 11 bases between. This CDR3 spans 15 amino acids. The CDR3 sequence is CASSYGDSDTDTQYF. CDR3 nucleotide sequence: TGTGCCAGCAGTTACGGTGACTCTGACACAGATACGCAGTATTTT.

This clone was seen only once. V gene TRBV28 combines with J gene TRBJ2-2; D is uncertain. Between the trimmed V and J ends, which lost 6 bases and 8 bases, there was a span of 16 bases. The germline CDR1 and CDR2 sequences are MDHEN and SYDVKM. The CDR3 runs 14 residues. CDR3 sequence: CASRRRPEAGELFF. The DNA for the CDR3 is TGTGCCAGCAGACGACGGCCTGAGGCAGGGGAGCTGTTTTTT.

V is TRBV6-5 and J is TRBJ2-2; D gene uncertain. V shed 8 bases and J shed 0 bases, with 10 bases lying between them. The CDR3 is 14 residues long. The germline CDR1 and CDR2 sequences are MNHEY and SVGAGI. Here the CDR3 reads CASRWSSNTGELFF. As DNA, the CDR3 is TGTGCCAGCCGGTGGTCGTCGAACACCGGGGAGCTGTTTTTT.

J is TRBJ1-1 and V is TRBV7-3, with 10 positions matching TRBD1. This CDR3 is 16 amino acids long. CDR1 is SGHTA, CDR2 FQGTGA, per germline. Trimming at V came to 5 bases and at J to 2 bases, leaving 8 bases not matched to a gene. The CDR3 region has the DNA TGTGCCAGCAGCATGACAGGGGGCGGGAGAAACACTGAAGCTTTCTTT. Translated: CASSMTGGGRNTEAFF.

The chain links TRBV7-2 to TRBJ1-1, with TRBD1 as a possible D gene (5 bases). V lost 9 bases and J 6 bases, leaving 20 bases between the germline ends. In germline, CDR1 is SGHTA, CDR2 FQGNSA. CDR3 length: 14 residues. CDR3 coding DNA: TGTGCCAGTAAGCTTAGTGAGGCGGGGGCTGAAGCTTTCTTT. This sequence encodes CASKLSEAGAEAFF.

The V and J genes are TRBV6-4 and TRBJ2-2; D is perhaps TRBD2 (6 bases). Germline V lookup: CDR1 MRHNA, CDR2 SNTAGT. V was shortened by 2 bases and J by 5 bases, with 9 bases between the two germline ends. CDR3 length: 14 residues. CDR3 nucleotide sequence: TGTGCCAGCAGTGACGGAAGCGGGACCGGGGAGCTGTTTTTT. Protein sequence: CASSDGSGTGELFF.

CDR3 coding DNA: TGTGCCAGCAGTTACTCAGGGGACTATGGCTACACCTTC. Its protein is CASSYSGDYGYTF. The chain couples TRBV6-2 or TRBV6-3 to TRBJ1-2, with D perhaps matching TRBD1 (5 bases). This CDR3 spans 13 amino acids. Trimming removed 0 bases from V and 3 bases from J, with 5 bases in between. CDR1 MNHEY and CDR2 SVGEGT come from the germline V gene.

This sequence joins TRBV5-4 and TRBJ2-7, with 11 bases that match TRBD1. Unmatched junction bases numbered 6, after V lost 3 bases and J lost 4 bases. The CDR3 contains 15 residues. Germline-derived CDR1 and CDR2 are SGHNT and YYREEE (reference sequence). The CDR3 region is CASSSRTGGFYEQYF. The CDR3 DNA is TGTGCCAGCAGCTCTAGGACAGGGGGCTTTTACGAGCAGTACTTC.

This chain connects TRBV9 to TRBJ2-5; 8 bases agree with TRBD1. Germline lookup yields CDR1 SGDLS and CDR2 YYNGEE. CDR3 length equals 16 residues. The V and J ends lost 0 bases and 2 bases, in that order; junction bases with no gene match: 6. CDR3 protein: CASSVGQGLYQETQYF. The CDR3 DNA reads TGTGCCAGCAGCGTAGGACAGGGGTTGTATCAAGAGACCCAGTACTTC.

Notes on this clone: Other nucleotide sequences in the sample specify the same CDR3. This chain connects TRBV4-1 to TRBJ1-2, with no clear D. The V end was cut by 0 bases, the J end by 5 bases, with 7 bases between. CDR1 is MGHRA and CDR2 is YSYEKL in the germline V gene. CDR3 length: 13 amino acids. The CDR3 sequence: CASSQEASYGYTF. CDR3 bases: TGCGCCAGCAGCCAAGAGGCCTCTTATGGCTACACCTTC.

V is TRBV19 and J is TRBJ2-1; tentative D call: TRBD1 (6 bases). The V and J ends lost 3 bases and 2 bases respectively, with 11 bases between them. CDR1 and CDR2 from the germline V gene are LNHDA and SQIVND (reference sequence). This CDR3 is 15 amino acids long. The CDR3 protein is CASSMGAGTYNEQFF. CDR3 coding DNA: TGTGCCAGTAGTATGGGGGCTGGAACCTACAATGAGCAGTTCTTC.

V and J are TRBV5-4 and TRBJ2-7; 10 positions agree with TRBD1. Per germline, CDR1 SGHNT and CDR2 YYREEE (reference sequence). The CDR3 extends over 14 amino acids. J gave up 2 bases and V 4 bases, and 3 bases lay outside the gene matches. The CDR3 reads CASSGDRGTYEQYF. In nucleotides, the CDR3 is TGTGCCAGCAGCGGGGACAGGGGCACCTACGAGCAGTACTTC.

This clone was found once. The V call is TRBV15, the J call TRBJ2-2; D is undetermined. This CDR3 is built from 14 residues. Germline V gene data show CDR1 as LNHNV and CDR2 as YYDKDF (reference sequence). Trimming left V 5 bases short and J 1 base short, with 8 bases between. CDR3 residues: CATSYRQNTGELFF. Here the CDR3 DNA reads TGTGCCACCAGCTACCGACAGAACACCGGGGAGCTGTTTTTT.

This chain uses TRBV5-1 with TRBJ2-7; 7 bases agree with TRBD1. This CDR3 has 14 amino acids. Germline CDR1 SGHRS, CDR2 YFSETQ. V gave up 6 bases and J gave up 0 bases; unmatched junction bases: 6. CDR3 sequence (DNA): TGCGCCAGCAACAGACAGGGCTCCTCCTACGAGCAGTACTTC. Amino acid sequence: CASNRQGSSYEQYF.

This clone has more than one count but fewer than ten. One end of the junction is discordant with germline, which a read error may explain. The rearrangement joins TRBV7-2 to TRBJ2-7; 10 bases fit TRBD2. In germline, CDR1 is SGHTA, CDR2 FQGNSA. The CDR3 length is 13 residues. This CDR3 is CASSLAGAREQYF. The CDR3 DNA sequence: TGTGCCAGCAGCCTAGCGGGAGCCCGTGAGCAGTACTTC.

This clone was recorded a few times. The chain couples TRBV27 to TRBJ1-5; tentative D call: TRBD1 (6 bases). Germline CDR1 is MNHEY and CDR2 is SMNVEV (reference sequence). This CDR3 contains 14 residues. V lost 6 bases and J lost 1, with 10 bases in between. This CDR3 is CASRDTGSNQPQHF. The CDR3 bases are TGTGCCAGCAGGGACACAGGGAGCAATCAGCCCCAGCATTTT.

V and J are TRBV6-5 and TRBJ1-3; D unresolved. The germline V and J ends were trimmed by 2 bases and 3 bases, with 14 bases remaining between them. Germline V gene lookup returns CDR1 MNHEY and CDR2 SVGAGI. This CDR3 has 16 amino acids. The CDR3 region has the DNA TGTGCCAGCAGTTACGCCGCGGGGATTATTGGAAACACCATATATTTT. It specifies CASSYAAGIIGNTIYF.

The chain links TRBV2 to TRBJ2-7, with D hard to call. Per germline, CDR1 SNHLY and CDR2 FYNNEI. Trimming shortened V by 3 bases and J by 0 bases, and 6 bases separated the two germline ends. CDR3 size: 13 residues. The CDR3 is CASSDVFSYEQYF. In DNA form, the CDR3 reads TGTGCCAGCAGTGACGTATTCTCCTACGAGCAGTACTTC.

The chain links TRBV10-1 to TRBJ2-7; no clear D gene. CDR3 length: 13 amino acids. V was trimmed by 6 bases and J by 3 bases, leaving 12 bases between them. CDR1 and CDR2 from the germline V gene are WNHNN and SYGVQD (reference sequence). The CDR3 DNA is TGCGCCAGCAGCCGCGACACCTACTACGAGCAGTACTTC. The encoded protein is CASSRDTYYEQYF.

The chain links TRBV10-1 to TRBJ1-6; weak D call: TRBD1 (6 bases). Per the germline V gene, CDR1 is WNHNN and CDR2 is SYGVQD (reference sequence). V lost 3 bases and J 7 bases, leaving 13 bases between the germline ends. This CDR3 contains 15 residues. This CDR3 is CASSDEQGLNSPLHF. The CDR3 region has the DNA TGCGCCAGCAGTGATGAACAGGGTTTGAATTCACCCCTCCACTTT.

The CDR3 DNA is TGTGCCAGCAGTACCGGACTAGTGGGAAATGAGCAGTTCTTC. This codes for CASSTGLVGNEQFF. The chain has TRBV6-5 and TRBJ2-1, with 7 bases lining up with TRBD2. The CDR3 has 14 residues. CDR1 MNHEY and CDR2 SVGAGI come from the germline V gene. After removal of 5 bases from V and 7 bases from J, the junction contained 8 bases not matched to a gene.